These 8 T cell receptor beta chains were all obtained from the same sample, sequenced in a study of blood T cells in healthy people across ages. Primed by a sample-barcoded 5' primer and a J-beta primer mix, a second PCR proceeded for 7 to 11 cycles. TCRdb independently ran MiXCR on the 5' RACE reads; one entry per CDR3 protein. The table records 700,000 or so distinct CDR3 sequences, about a fifth of them present only once. The specimen was blood. These receptor sequences come from a man between 65 and 85 years old in good health.

This clonotype showed up just a few times. The chain has TRBV12-3 or TRBV12-4 and TRBJ2-7; D not certain. V was cut by 5 bases and J by 6 bases, with 14 bases left in between. The CDR3 extends over 13 amino acids. This chain's CDR3 is CASSTDGNAEQYV. In nucleotides, the CDR3 is TGTGCCAGCAGTACTGACGGCAATGCCGAGCAGTACGTC.

This clonotype has a handful of counts. The chain employs TRBV4-1 and TRBJ2-1, with 7 bases that match TRBD2. CDR3 length equals 17 residues. J was trimmed by 0 bases and V by 4 bases; bases with no gene match: 9. Germline V lookup: CDR1 MGHRA, CDR2 YSYEKL. The CDR3 spells CASSRETGGSSYNEQFF. CDR3 DNA sequence: TGCGCCAGCAGCCGGGAAACGGGGGGAAGCTCCTACAATGAGCAGTTCTTC.

This clonotype was observed a few times. The V call is TRBV6-4, the J call TRBJ2-1; TRBD2 aligns across 12 bases. V lost 4 bases and J lost 4; bases outside the gene matches: 5. The germline gives CDR1 MRHNA, CDR2 SNTAGT. The CDR3 loop spans 16 amino acids. This chain's CDR3 is CASSVTGTSGYNEQFF. CDR3 in DNA: TGTGCCAGCAGTGTCACCGGGACTAGCGGGTACAATGAGCAGTTCTTC.

The CDR3 sequence: CASSLGYRTQETQYF. CDR3 nucleotide sequence: TGTGCCAGCAGTCTAGGGTATAGGACCCAAGAGACCCAGTACTTC. The chain joins TRBV7-6 to TRBJ2-5, with D hard to call. Germline V gene data show CDR1 as SGHVS and CDR2 as FNYEAQ. Trimming shortened V by 6 bases and J by 1 base, and 15 bases separated the two germline ends. The CDR3 is 15 amino acids.

In its sample, this clonotype was seen a few times. This chain uses TRBV6-5 with TRBJ1-1; no definite D call. Germline V gives CDR1 MNHEY, CDR2 SVGAGI. The V gene lost 4 bases and the J gene lost 8 bases, with 8 bases spanning the gap. The CDR3 spans 11 residues. CDR3: CASSFGQEAFF. The DNA for the CDR3 is TGTGCCAGCAGTTTCGGGCAGGAAGCTTTCTTT.

The chain links TRBV21-1 to TRBJ1-2; no check of the table's D call, TRBD1, against the DNA was made. TRBV21-1 is marked as a pseudogene. This CDR3 region has 18 residues. The DNA for the CDR3 is TGTGCCAGCAGCAAAGTTTGGGTCACCAAAAAGGGGAACTATGGCTACACCTTC. Its protein product is CASSKVWVTKKGNYGYTF.

This clonotype turned up a few times. This chain connects TRBV12-3 or TRBV12-4 to TRBJ1-2, with D possibly matching TRBD1 (6 bases). The CDR3 totals 13 residues. V lost 5 bases and J 5 bases, leaving 12 bases between the germline ends. Written as DNA, the CDR3 is TGTGCCAGCAGTCTCGGACAGCCTTATGGCTACACCTTC. Translating it yields CASSLGQPYGYTF.

The table lists this clonotype with many counts. The chain uses TRBV12-5 and TRBJ2-2; tentatively, D is TRBD1 (5 bases). The V gene lost 1 base and the J gene lost 6 bases, with 12 bases spanning the gap. The germline V gene encodes CDR1 LGHNT and CDR2 FRNRAP. The CDR3 sequence is 15 residues long. This chain's CDR3 is CASGLGGPRAGELFF. The CDR3 DNA is TGTGCTAGTGGTTTGGGGGGCCCCCGAGCCGGGGAGCTGTTTTTT.